This T cell receptor (beta chain) was found in a study of siplizumab effects on memory and regulatory T cells. TCRdb's table, derived via immunoSEQ multiplex PCR, lists solely in-frame clones and lacks some. The sample yields 95,000 to 130,000 clones, approximately 94% seen once. With regard to this clone: The target antigen is unknown.

The germline V gene has CDR1 SGHRS and CDR2 YFSETQ. The CDR3 loop spans 16 amino acids. V trimming: 4 bases; J trimming: 5 bases; junction bases outside the gene matches: 14. Whole-study results and caveats: Unstimulated subsets contained matches for only a minor fraction of alloreactive clones. There appeared to be greater diversity in naive T cells than in memory cells, and naive T cells seemed major contributors to the alloresponse.

J is TRBJ2-5 and V is TRBV5-1; 7 bases agree with TRBD1. Sequenced input: non-Treg CD4+ T cells sorted from blood. The TCR was taken from a human donor in good health. The CDR3 loop reads CASSEEPQGLGETQYF. The CDR3 DNA follows: TGCGCCAGCAGCGAAGAACCACAGGGGCTTGGGGAGACCCAGTACTTC. The whole variable domain, remainder taken from reference TRBV5-1 and TRBJ2-5, is KAGVTQTPRYLIKTRGQQVTLSCSPISGHRSVSWYQQTPGQGLQFLFEYFSETQRNKGNFPGRFSGRQFSNSRSEMNVSTLELGDSALYLCASSEEPQGLGETQYFGPGTRLLVL.